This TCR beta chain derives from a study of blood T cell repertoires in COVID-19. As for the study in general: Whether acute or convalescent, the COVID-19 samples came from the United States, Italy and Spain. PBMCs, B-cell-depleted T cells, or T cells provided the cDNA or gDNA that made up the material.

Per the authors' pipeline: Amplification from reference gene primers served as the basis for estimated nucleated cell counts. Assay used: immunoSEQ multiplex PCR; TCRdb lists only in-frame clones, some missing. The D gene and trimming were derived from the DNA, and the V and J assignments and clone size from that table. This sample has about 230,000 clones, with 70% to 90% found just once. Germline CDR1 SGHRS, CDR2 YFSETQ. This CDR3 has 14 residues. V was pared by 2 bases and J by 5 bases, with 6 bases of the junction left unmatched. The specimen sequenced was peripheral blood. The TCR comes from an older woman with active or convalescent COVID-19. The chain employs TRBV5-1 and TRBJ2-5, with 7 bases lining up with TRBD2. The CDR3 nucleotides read TGCGCCAGCAGCTTCGGCGCGGGGGAGGAGACCCAGTACTTC. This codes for CASSFGAGEETQYF.